A single count supports the clone carrying this T cell receptor beta chain. Original data processing: Estimation of nucleated cell counts was performed using reference gene primer amplification. Method: immunoSEQ multiplex PCR; TCRdb's copy keeps in-frame clones and lacks some. The D gene and trimming were derived from the DNA, and the V and J assignments and clone size from that table. The table has about 480,000 clones, 80% to 90% seen once. The CDR3 is 16 residues long. V trimming: 2 bases; J trimming: 4 bases; junction bases outside the gene matches: 9. Germline lookup yields CDR1 SNHLY and CDR2 FYNNEI. This sample was taken from a study of blood T cell repertoires in COVID-19. Study-wide context: Both acute and convalescent COVID-19 samples were obtained from the United States, Italy and Spain.

The receptor comes from a man aged 18 to 30 with COVID-19, enrolled during active disease. V and J are TRBV2 and TRBJ2-7, with TRBD1 identical over 9 bases. The material sequenced was peripheral blood. The CDR3 bases are TGTGCCAGCAGTGAATGGGGACAGGGACCCCTTTACGAGCAGTACTTC. Its translation: CASSEWGQGPLYEQYF. Supplemented by reference TRBV2 and TRBJ2-7, the full variable domain reads EPEVTQTPSHQVTQMGQEVILRCVPISNHLYFYWYRQILGQKVEFLVSFYNNEISEKSEIFDDQFSVERPDGSNFTLKIRSTKLEDSAMYFCASSEWGQGPLYEQYFGPGTRLTVT.